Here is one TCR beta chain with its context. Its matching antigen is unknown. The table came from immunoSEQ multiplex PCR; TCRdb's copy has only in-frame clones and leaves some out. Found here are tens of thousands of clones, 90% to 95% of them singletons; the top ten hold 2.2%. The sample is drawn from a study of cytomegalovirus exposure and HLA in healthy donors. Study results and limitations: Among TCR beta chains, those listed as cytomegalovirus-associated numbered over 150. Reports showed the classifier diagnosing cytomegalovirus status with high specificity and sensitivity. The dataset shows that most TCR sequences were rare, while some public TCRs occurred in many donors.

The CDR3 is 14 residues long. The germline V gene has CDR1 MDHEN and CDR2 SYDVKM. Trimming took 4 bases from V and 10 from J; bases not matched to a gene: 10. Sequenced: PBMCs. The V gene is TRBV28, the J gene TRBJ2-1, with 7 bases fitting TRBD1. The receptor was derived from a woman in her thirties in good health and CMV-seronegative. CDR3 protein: CASSWWTGSGEQFF. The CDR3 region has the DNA TGTGCCAGCAGTTGGTGGACAGGTTCGGGAGAGCAGTTCTTC.